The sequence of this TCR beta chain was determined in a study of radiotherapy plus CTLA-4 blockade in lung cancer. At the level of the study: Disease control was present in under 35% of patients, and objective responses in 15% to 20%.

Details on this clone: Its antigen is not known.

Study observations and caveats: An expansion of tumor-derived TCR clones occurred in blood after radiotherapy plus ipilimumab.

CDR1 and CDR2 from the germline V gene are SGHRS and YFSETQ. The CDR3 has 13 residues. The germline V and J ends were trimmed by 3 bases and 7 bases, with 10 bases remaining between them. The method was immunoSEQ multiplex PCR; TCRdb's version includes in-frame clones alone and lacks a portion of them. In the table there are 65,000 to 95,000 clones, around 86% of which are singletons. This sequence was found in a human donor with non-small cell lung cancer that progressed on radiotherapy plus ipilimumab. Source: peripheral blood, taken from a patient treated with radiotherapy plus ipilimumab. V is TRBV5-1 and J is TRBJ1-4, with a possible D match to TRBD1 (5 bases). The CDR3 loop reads CASSWGRGEKLFF. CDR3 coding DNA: TGCGCCAGCAGCTGGGGACGGGGTGAAAAACTGTTTTTT.